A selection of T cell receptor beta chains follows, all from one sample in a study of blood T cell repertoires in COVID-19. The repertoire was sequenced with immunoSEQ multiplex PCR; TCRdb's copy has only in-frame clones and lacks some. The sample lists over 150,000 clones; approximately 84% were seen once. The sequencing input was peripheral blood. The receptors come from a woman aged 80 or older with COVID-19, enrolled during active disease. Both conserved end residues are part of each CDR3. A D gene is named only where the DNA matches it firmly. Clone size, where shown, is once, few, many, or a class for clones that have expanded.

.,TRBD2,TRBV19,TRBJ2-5,CASGLADQETQYF,TGTGCCTCGGGACTAGCGGACCAAGAGACCCAGTACTTC
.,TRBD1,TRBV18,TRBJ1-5,CASAPGTGGADQPQHF,TGTGCCAGCGCCCCGGGGACAGGGGGCGCGGATCAGCCCCAGCATTTT
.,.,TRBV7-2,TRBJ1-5,CASSLPGSNQPQHF,TGTGCCAGCAGCTTACCGGGTAGCAATCAGCCCCAGCATTTT
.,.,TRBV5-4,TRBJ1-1,CASSLGAGVTEAFF,TGTGCCAGCAGCTTGGGTGCGGGGGTCACTGAAGCTTTCTTT
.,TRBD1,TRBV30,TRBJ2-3,CAWSVGGQGTDTQYF,TGTGCCTGGAGTGTCGGGGGACAGGGGACAGATACGCAGTATTTT
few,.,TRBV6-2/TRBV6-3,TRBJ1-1,CASSYSRRGNTEAFF,TGTGCCAGCAGTTACTCTCGCAGGGGGAACACTGAAGCTTTCTTT
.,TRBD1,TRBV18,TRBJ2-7,CASSPILGQGASYEQYF,TGTGCCAGCTCACCAATCCTGGGGCAGGGGGCCTCCTACGAGCAGTACTTC
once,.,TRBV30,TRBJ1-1,CAWSVQGTTEAFF,TGTGCCTGGAGTGTGCAGGGGACCACTGAAGCTTTCTTT
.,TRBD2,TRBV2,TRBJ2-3,CASIRLAGAPDTQYF,TGTGCCAGCATAAGACTAGCGGGAGCCCCAGATACGCAGTATTTT
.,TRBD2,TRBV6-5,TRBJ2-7,CASSRGGMSYEQYF,TGTGCCAGCAGCCGGGGGGGCATGAGCTACGAGCAGTACTTC